This section outlines one T cell receptor (beta chain) sequence together with its context. Assay used: immunoSEQ multiplex PCR; TCRdb lists only in-frame clones, some missing. The sample lists under 130,000 clones; 90% were seen once. Time point indicated: after dendritic cell vaccination, including at tumor progression/relapse. These data originate in a study of glioma-infiltrating T cells after dendritic cell vaccination. Study as a whole: Samples are from glioblastoma patients in Phase I and II dendritic cell vaccine trials.

This sequence originates from a human donor with glioblastoma. Sequences were derived from blood, sampled after dendritic cell vaccination.

The CDR3 loop is CASSLVGRGVTYEQYF. The CDR3 DNA reads as TGTGCCAGCAGCTTGGTCGGGCGGGGGGTTACCTACGAGCAGTACTTC. V is TRBV5-4 and J is TRBJ2-7; 8 bases are a match to TRBD2. CDR1 is SGHNT and CDR2 is YYREEE in the germline V gene (reference sequence). This CDR3 has 16 amino acids. V shed 0 bases and J 2 bases; nucleotides not matched to a gene: 7.